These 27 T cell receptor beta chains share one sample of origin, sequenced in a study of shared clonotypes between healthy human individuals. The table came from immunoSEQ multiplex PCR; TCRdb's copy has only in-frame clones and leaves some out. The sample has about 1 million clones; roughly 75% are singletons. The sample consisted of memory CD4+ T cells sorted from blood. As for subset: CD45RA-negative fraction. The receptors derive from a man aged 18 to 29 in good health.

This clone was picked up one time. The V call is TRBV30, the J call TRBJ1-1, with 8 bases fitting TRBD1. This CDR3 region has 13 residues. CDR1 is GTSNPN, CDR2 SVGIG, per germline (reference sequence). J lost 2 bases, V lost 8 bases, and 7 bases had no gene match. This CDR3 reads CARKGQGNTEAFF. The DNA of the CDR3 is TGTGCCCGCAAAGGACAGGGAAACACTGAAGCTTTCTTT.

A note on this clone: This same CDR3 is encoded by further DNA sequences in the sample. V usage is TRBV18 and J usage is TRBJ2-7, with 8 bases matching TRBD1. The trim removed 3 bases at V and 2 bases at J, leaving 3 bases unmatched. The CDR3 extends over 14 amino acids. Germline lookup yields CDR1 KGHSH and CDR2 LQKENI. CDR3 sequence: CASSPGQGPYEQYF. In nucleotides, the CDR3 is TGTGCCAGCTCACCTGGACAGGGACCCTACGAGCAGTACTTC.

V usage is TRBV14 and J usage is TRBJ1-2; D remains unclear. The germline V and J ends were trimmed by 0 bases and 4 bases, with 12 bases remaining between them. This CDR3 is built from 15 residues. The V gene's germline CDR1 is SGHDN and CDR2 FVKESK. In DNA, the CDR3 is TGTGCCAGCAGCCAAGAGCTTGATGACACCTATGGCTACACCTTC. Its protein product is CASSQELDDTYGYTF.

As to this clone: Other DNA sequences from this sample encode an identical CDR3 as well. The CDR3 reads CASSPGGTDTQYF. The CDR3 coding sequence is TGCGCCAGCAGCCCGGGGGGCACAGATACGCAGTATTTT. The chain employs TRBV5-1 and TRBJ2-3; weak D call: TRBD2 (6 bases). V gave up 4 bases and J gave up 1 base, with 7 bases separating them. There are 13 residues in the CDR3. CDR1 is SGHRS and CDR2 is YFSETQ in the germline V gene.

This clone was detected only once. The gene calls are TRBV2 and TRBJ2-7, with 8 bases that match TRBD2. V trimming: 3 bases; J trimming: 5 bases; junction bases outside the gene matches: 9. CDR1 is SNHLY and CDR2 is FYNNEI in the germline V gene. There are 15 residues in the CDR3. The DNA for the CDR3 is TGTGCCAGCAGTGACCGAACGAGCGGGAGACACGAGCAGTACTTC. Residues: CASSDRTSGRHEQYF. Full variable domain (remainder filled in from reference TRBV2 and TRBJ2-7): EPEVTQTPSHQVTQMGQEVILRCVPISNHLYFYWYRQILGQKVEFLVSFYNNEISEKSEIFDDQFSVERPDGSNFTLKIRSTKLEDSAMYFCASSDRTSGRHEQYFGPGTRLTVT.

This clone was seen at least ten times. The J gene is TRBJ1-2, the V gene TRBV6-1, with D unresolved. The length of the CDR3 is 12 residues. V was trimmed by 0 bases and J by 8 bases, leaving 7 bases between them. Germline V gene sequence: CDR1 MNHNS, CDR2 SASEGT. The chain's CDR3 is CASSEASFGYTF. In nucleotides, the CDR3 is TGTGCCAGCAGTGAAGCTTCCTTCGGCTACACCTTC.

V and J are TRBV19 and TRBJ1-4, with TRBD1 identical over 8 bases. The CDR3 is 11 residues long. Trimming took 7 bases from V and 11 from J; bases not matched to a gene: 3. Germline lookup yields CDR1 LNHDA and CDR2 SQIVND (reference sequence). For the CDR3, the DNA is TGTGCCAGTACCGACAGGGGCAAACTGTTTTTT. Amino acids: CASTDRGKLFF.

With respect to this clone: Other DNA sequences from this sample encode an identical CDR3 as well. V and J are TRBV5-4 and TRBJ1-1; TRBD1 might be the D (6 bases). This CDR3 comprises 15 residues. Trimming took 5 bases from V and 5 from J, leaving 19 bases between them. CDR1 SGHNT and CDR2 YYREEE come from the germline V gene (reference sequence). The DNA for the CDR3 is TGTGCCAGCAGTTACCCGGGGCAGGGGAATACTGAAGCTTTCTTT. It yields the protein CASSYPGQGNTEAFF.

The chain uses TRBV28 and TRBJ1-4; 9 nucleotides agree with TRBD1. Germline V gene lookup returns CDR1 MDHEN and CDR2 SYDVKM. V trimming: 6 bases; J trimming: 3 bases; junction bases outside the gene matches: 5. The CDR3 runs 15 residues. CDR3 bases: TGTGCCAGCAGCACAGGGGGCCAAGCTAATGAAAAACTGTTTTTT. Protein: CASSTGGQANEKLFF.

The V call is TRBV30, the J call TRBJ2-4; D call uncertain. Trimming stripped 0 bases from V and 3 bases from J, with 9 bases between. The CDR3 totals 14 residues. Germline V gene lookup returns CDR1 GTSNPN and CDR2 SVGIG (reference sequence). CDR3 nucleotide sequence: TGTGCCTGGAGTGTAGCAGGAATCAAAAACATTCAGTACTTC. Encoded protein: CAWSVAGIKNIQYF.

DNA for the CDR3: TGCGCCAGCAGCTGGCGACAGGGAGGGGCCGGGGAGCTGTTTTTT. It specifies CASSWRQGGAGELFF. The J gene is TRBJ2-2, the V gene TRBV5-1, with D perhaps given as TRBD1 or TRBD2 (7 bases each). This CDR3 region has 15 residues. With 3 bases removed from V and 6 bases from J, the gap between germline ends came to 15 bases. CDR1 is SGHRS and CDR2 is YFSETQ in the germline V gene.

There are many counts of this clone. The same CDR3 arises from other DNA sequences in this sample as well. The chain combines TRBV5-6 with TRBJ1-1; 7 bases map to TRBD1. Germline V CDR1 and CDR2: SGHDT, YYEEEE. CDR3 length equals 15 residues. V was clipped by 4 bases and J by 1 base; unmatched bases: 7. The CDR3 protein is CASSLRTGENTEAFF. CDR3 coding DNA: TGTGCCAGCAGCCTTAGGACAGGAGAGAACACTGAAGCTTTCTTT.

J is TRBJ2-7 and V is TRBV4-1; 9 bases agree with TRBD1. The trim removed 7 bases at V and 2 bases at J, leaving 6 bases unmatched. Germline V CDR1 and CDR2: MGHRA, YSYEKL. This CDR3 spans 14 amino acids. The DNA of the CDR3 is TGCGCCAGCACCGATTACAGGGGGCCCTACGAGCAGTACTTC. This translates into CASTDYRGPYEQYF.

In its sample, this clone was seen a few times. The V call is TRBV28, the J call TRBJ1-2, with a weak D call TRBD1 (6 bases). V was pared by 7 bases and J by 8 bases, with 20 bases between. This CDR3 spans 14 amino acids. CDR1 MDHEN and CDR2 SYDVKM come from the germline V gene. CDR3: CASTTAGGERGYTF. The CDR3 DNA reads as TGTGCCAGCACCACGGCTGGGGGCGAGAGAGGCTACACCTTC.

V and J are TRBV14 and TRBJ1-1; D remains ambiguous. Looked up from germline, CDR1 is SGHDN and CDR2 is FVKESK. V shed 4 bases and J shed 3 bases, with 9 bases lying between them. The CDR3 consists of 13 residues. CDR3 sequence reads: CASSPTRDTEAFF. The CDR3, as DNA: TGTGCCAGCAGCCCGACCCGGGACACTGAAGCTTTCTTT.

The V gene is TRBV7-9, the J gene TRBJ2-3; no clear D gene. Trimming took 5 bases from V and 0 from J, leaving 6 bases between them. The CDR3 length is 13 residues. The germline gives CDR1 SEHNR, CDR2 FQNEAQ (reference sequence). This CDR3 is CASSRLSTDTQYF. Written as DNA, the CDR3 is TGTGCCAGCAGCCGACTCAGCACAGATACGCAGTATTTT. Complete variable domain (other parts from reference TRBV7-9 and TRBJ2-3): DTGVSQNPRHKITKRGQNVTFRCDPISEHNRLYWYRQTLGQGPEFLTYFQNEAQLEKSRLLSDRFSAERPKGSFSTLEIQRTEQGDSAMYLCASSRLSTDTQYFGPGTRLTVL.

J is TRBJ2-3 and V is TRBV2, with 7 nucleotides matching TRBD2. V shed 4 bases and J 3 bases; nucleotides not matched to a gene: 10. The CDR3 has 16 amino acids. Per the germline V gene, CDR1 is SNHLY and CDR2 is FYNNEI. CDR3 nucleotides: TGTGCCAGCAGTGTACCGGGAGGCCCGAGGACAGATACGCAGTATTTT. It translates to CASSVPGGPRTDTQYF.

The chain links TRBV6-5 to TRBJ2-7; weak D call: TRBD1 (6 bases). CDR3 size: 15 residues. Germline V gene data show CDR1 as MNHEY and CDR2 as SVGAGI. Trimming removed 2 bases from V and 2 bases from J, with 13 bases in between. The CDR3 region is CASSYDGRGPYEQYF. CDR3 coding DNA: TGTGCCAGCAGTTACGATGGCAGGGGCCCCTACGAGCAGTACTTC.

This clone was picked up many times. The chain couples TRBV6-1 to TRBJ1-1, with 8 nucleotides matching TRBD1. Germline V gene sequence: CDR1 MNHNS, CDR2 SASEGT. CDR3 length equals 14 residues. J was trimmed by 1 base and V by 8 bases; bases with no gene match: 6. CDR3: CASVLTGANTEAFF. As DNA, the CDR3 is TGTGCCAGCGTGTTGACAGGGGCGAACACTGAAGCTTTCTTT.

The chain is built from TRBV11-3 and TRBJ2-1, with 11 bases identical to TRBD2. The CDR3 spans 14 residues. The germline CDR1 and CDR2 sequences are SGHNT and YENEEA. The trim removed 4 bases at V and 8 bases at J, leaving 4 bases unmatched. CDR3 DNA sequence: TGTGCCAGCAGCTCTAGCGGGGGGTACGATGAGCAGTTCTTC. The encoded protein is CASSSSGGYDEQFF.

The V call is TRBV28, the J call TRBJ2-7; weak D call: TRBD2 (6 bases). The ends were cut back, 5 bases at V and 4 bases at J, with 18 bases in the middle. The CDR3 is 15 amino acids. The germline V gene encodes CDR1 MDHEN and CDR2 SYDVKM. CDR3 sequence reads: CASSPQIGGPYEQYF. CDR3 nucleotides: TGTGCCAGCAGTCCCCAGATCGGGGGTCCGTACGAGCAGTACTTC.

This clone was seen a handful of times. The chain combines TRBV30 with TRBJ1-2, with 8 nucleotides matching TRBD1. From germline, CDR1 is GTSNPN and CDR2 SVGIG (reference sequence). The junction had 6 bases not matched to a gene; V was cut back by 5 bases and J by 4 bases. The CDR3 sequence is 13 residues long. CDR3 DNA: TGTGCCTGGGACTCGGGGACAGGCTATGGCTACACCTTC. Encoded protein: CAWDSGTGYGYTF.

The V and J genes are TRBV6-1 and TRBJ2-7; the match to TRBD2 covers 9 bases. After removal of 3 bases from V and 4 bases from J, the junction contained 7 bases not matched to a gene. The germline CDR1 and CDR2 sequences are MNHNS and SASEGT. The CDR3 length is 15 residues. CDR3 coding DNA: TGTGCCAGCAGTGAGCCGACTAGCGGACCTTACGAGCAGTACTTC. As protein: CASSEPTSGPYEQYF.

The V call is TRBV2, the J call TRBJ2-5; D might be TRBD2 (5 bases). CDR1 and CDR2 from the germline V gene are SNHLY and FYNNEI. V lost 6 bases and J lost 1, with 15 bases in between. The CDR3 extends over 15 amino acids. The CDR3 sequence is CASSGLDPLQETQYF. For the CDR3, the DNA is TGTGCCAGCAGCGGACTTGACCCCCTCCAAGAGACCCAGTACTTC. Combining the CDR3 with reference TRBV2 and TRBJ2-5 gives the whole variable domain EPEVTQTPSHQVTQMGQEVILRCVPISNHLYFYWYRQILGQKVEFLVSFYNNEISEKSEIFDDQFSVERPDGSNFTLKIRSTKLEDSAMYFCASSGLDPLQETQYFGPGTRLLVL.

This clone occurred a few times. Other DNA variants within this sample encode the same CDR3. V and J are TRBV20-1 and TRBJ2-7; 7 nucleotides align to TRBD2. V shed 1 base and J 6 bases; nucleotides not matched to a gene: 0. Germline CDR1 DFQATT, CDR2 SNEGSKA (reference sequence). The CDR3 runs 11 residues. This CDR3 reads CSARGGGEQYF. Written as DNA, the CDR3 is TGCAGTGCTAGAGGGGGGGGCGAGCAGTACTTC.

Here the CDR3 DNA reads TGTGCCAGCAGTATAGACAGGGGCTCCTACGAGCAGTACTTC. Its translation: CASSIDRGSYEQYF. The chain combines TRBV28 with TRBJ2-7, with 8 bases lining up with TRBD1. Germline V gives CDR1 MDHEN, CDR2 SYDVKM. Germline trimming cut 5 bases from V and 0 bases from J; bases unmatched to any gene: 3. This CDR3 has 14 residues.

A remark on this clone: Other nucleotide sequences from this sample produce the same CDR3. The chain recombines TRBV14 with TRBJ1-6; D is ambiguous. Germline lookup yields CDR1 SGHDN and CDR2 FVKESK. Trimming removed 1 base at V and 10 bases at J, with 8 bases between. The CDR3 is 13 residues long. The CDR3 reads CASSQVPGSPLHF. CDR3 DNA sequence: TGTGCCAGCAGCCAAGTCCCGGGCTCACCCCTCCACTTT.